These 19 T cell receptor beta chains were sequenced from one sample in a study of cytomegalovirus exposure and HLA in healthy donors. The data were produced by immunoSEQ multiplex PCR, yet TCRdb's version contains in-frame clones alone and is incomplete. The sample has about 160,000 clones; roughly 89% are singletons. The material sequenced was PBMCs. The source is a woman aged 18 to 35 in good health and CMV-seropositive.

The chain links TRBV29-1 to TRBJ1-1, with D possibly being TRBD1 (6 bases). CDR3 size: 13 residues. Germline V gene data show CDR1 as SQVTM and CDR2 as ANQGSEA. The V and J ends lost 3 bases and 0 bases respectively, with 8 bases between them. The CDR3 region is CSVETGMNTEAFF. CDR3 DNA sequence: TGCAGCGTTGAGACAGGCATGAACACTGAAGCTTTCTTT.

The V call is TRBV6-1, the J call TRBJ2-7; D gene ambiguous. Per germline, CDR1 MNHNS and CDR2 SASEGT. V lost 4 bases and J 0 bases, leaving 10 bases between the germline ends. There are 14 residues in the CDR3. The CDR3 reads CASSVWSSSYEQYF. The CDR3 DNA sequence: TGTGCCAGCAGTGTGTGGTCTAGCTCCTACGAGCAGTACTTC.

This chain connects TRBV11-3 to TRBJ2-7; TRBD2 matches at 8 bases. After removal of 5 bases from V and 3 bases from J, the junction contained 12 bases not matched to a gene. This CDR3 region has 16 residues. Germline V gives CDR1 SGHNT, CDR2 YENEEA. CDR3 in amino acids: CASSLQREGLHYEQYF. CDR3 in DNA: TGTGCCAGCAGCCTACAACGGGAGGGCCTTCACTACGAGCAGTACTTC.

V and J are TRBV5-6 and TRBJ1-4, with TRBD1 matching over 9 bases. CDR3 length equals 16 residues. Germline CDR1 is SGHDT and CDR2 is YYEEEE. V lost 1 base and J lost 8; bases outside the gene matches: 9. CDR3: CASSLLGGTGQEKLFF. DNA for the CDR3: TGTGCCAGCAGCTTGTTAGGGGGGACAGGGCAGGAAAAACTGTTTTTT.

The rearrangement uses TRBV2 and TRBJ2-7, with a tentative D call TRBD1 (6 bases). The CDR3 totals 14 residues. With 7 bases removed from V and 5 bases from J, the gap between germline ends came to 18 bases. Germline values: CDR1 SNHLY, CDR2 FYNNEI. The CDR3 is CASTPEGVLNEQYF. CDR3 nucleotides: TGTGCCAGCACCCCCGAGGGGGTCTTGAACGAGCAGTACTTC.

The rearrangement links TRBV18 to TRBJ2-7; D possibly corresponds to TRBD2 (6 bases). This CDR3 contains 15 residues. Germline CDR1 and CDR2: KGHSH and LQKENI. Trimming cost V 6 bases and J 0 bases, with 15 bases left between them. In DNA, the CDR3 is TGTGCCAGCTCCTTTTCGCGGGGAAGCTCCTACGAGCAGTACTTC. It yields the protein CASSFSRGSSYEQYF.

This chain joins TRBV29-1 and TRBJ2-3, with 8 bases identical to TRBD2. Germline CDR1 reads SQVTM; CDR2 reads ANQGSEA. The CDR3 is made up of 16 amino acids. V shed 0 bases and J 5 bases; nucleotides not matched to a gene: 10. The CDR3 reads CSVEDRGGEKEDTQYF. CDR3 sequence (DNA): TGCAGCGTTGAAGATCGGGGGGGAGAGAAGGAAGATACGCAGTATTTT.

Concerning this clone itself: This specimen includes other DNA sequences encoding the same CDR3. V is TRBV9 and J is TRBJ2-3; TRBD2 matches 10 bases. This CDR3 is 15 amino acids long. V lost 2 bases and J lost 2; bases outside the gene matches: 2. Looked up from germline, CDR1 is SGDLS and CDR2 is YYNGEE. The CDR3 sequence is CASSVSGRDTDTQYF. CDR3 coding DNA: TGTGCCAGCAGCGTCAGCGGGAGGGACACAGATACGCAGTATTTT.

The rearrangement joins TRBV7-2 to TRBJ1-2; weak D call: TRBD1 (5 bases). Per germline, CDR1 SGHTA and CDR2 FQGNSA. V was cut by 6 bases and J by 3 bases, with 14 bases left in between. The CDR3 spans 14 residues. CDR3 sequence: CASSMGGSDYGYTF. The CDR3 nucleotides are TGTGCCAGCAGTATGGGGGGTTCCGACTATGGCTACACCTTC.

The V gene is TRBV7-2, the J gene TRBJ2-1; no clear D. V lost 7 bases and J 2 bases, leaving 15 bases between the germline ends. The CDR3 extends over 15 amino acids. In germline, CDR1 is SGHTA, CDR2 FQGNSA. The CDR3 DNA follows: TGTGCCAGCACCCCCCTCGGCAGGACCTACAATGAGCAGTTCTTC. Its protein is CASTPLGRTYNEQFF.

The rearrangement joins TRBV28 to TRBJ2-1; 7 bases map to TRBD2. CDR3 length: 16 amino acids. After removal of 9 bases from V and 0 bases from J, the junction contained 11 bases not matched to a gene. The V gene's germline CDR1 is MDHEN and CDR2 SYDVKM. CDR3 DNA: TGTGCCAGTCGCCCCCTGGGACTAAGCTCCTACAATGAGCAGTTCTTC. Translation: CASRPLGLSSYNEQFF.

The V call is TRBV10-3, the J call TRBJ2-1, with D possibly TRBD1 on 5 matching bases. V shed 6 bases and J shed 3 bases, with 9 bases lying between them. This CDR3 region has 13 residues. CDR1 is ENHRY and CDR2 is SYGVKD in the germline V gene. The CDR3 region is CAIRPQVYNEQFF. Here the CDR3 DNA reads TGTGCCATCAGACCACAGGTCTACAATGAGCAGTTCTTC.

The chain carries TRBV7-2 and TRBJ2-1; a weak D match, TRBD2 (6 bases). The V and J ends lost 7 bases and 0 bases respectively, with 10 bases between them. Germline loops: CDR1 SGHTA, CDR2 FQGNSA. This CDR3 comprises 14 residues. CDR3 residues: CASKLGGSYNEQFF. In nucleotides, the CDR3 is TGTGCCAGCAAACTGGGGGGCTCCTACAATGAGCAGTTCTTC.

Here the CDR3 reads CASGLNFGTSAYNEQFF. As DNA, the CDR3 is TGTGCTAGTGGTTTGAATTTCGGGACTAGCGCCTACAATGAGCAGTTCTTC. This chain connects TRBV12-5 to TRBJ2-1, with TRBD2 matching 10 bases. The CDR3 is 17 residues long. V lost 2 bases and J lost 2; bases outside the gene matches: 6. CDR1 is LGHNT, CDR2 FRNRAP, per germline.

The CDR3 loop is CASRLAGRADTQYF. Written as DNA, the CDR3 is TGTGCCAGCCGACTAGCGGGAAGGGCAGATACGCAGTATTTT. This chain connects TRBV27 to TRBJ2-3; TRBD2 aligns across 11 bases. With 8 bases clipped from V and 4 bases from J, the junction kept 5 bases outside the gene matches. The V gene's germline CDR1 is MNHEY and CDR2 SMNVEV (reference sequence). The CDR3 runs 14 residues.

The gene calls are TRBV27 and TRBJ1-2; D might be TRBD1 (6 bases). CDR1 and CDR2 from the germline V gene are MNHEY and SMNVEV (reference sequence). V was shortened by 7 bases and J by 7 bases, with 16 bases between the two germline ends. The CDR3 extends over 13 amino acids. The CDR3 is CASTSSGGFGYTF. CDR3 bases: TGTGCCAGCACCTCATCGGGGGGCTTTGGCTACACCTTC.

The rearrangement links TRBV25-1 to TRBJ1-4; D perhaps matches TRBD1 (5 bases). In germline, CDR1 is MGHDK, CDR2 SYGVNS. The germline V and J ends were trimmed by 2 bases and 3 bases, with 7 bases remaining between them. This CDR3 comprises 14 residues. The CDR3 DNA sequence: TGTGCCAGCAGTGAAATAGGGGCTAATGAAAAACTGTTTTTT. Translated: CASSEIGANEKLFF.

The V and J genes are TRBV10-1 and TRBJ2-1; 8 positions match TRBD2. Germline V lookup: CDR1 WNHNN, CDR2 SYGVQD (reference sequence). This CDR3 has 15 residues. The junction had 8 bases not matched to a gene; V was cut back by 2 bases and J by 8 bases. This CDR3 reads CASSEAGTRNHEQFF. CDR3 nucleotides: TGCGCCAGCAGTGAGGCCGGGACTAGGAATCATGAGCAGTTCTTC.

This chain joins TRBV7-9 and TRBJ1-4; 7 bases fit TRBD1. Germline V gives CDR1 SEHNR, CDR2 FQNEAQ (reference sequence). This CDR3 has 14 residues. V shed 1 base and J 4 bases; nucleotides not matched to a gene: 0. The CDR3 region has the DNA TGTGCCAGCAGCTTAGGGGACAGTAATGAAAAACTGTTTTTT. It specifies CASSLGDSNEKLFF.